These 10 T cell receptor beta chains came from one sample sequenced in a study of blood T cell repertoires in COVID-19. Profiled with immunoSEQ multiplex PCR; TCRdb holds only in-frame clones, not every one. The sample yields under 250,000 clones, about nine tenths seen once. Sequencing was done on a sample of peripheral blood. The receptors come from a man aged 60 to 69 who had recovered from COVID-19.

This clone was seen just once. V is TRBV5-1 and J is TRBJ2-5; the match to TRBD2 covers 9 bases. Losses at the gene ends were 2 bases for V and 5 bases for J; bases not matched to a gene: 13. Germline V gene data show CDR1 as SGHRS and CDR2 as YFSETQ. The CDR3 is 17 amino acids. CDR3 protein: CASSFTPAGTSLETQYF. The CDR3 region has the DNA TGCGCCAGCAGCTTCACTCCAGCCGGGACTAGCTTGGAGACCCAGTACTTC. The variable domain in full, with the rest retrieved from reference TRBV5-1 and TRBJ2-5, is KAGVTQTPRYLIKTRGQQVTLSCSPISGHRSVSWYQQTPGQGLQFLFEYFSETQRNKGNFPGRFSGRQFSNSRSEMNVSTLELGDSALYLCASSFTPAGTSLETQYFGPGTRLLVL.

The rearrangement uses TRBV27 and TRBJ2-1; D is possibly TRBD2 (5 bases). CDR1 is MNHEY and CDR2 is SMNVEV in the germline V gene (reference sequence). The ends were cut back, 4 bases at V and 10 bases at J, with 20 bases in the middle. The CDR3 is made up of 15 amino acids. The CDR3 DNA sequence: TGTGCCAGCAGTTCTTTGGCGGGTCCCACGGAGGAGCAGTTCTTC. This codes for CASSSLAGPTEEQFF.

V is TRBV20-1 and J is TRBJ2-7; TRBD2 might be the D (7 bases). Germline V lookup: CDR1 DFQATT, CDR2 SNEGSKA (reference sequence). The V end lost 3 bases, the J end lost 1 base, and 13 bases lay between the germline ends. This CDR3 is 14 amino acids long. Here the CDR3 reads CSASLGGQSYEQYF. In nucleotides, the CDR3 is TGCAGTGCTAGTCTCGGGGGGCAATCCTACGAGCAGTACTTC.

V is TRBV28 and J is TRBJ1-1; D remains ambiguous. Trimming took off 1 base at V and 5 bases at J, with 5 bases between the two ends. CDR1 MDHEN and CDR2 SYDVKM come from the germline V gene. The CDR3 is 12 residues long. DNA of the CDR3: TGTGCCAGCAGTTTATACGAGACTGAAGCTTTCTTT. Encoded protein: CASSLYETEAFF.

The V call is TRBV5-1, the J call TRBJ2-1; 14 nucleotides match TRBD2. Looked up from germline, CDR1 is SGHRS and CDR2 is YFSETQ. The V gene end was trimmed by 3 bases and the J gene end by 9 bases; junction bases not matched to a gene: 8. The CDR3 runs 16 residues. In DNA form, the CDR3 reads TGCGCCAGCAGCTACGGGACTAGCGGGAGTGTTAGTGAGCAGTTCTTC. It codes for CASSYGTSGSVSEQFF. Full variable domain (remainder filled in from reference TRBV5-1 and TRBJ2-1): KAGVTQTPRYLIKTRGQQVTLSCSPISGHRSVSWYQQTPGQGLQFLFEYFSETQRNKGNFPGRFSGRQFSNSRSEMNVSTLELGDSALYLCASSYGTSGSVSEQFFGPGTRLTVL.

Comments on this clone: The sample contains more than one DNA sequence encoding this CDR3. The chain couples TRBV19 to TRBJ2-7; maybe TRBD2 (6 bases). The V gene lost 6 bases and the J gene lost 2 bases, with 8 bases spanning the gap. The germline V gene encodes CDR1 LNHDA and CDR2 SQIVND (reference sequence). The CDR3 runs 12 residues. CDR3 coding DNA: TGTGCCAGTAGCGGGGGAACCTACGAGCAGTACTTC. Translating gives CASSGGTYEQYF.

The DNA for the CDR3 is TGCAGCGCCGTAGGGAGCTCCTACAATGAGCAGTTCTTC. This sequence encodes CSAVGSSYNEQFF. The V and J genes are TRBV29-1 and TRBJ2-1, with a possible D match to TRBD2 (5 bases). Per the germline V gene, CDR1 is SQVTM and CDR2 is ANQGSEA. V was trimmed by 7 bases and J by 0 bases, leaving 10 bases between them. The CDR3 length is 13 residues.

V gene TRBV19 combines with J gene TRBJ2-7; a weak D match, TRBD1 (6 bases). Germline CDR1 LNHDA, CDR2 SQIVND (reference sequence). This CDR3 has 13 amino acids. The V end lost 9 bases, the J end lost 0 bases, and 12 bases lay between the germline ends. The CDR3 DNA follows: TGTGCCAGCACAGGGTATCCCTCCTACGAGCAGTACTTC. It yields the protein CASTGYPSYEQYF.

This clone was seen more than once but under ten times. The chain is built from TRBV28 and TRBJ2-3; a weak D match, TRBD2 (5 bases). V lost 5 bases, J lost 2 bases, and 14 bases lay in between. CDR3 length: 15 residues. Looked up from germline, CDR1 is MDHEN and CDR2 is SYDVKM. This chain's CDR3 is CASSPAAGFTDTQYF. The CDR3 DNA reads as TGTGCCAGCAGTCCGGCCGCGGGTTTCACAGATACGCAGTATTTT.

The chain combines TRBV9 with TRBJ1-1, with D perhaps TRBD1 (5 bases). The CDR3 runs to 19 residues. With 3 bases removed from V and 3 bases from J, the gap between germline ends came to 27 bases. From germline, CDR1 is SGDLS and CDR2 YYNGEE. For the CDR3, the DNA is TGTGCCAGCAGCGGACCCGGGACGGGAGGGATCTGGATGGACACTGAAGCTTTCTTT. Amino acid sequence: CASSGPGTGGIWMDTEAFF. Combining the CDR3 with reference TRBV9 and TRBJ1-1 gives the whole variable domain DSGVTQTPKHLITATGQRVTLRCSPRSGDLSVYWYQQSLDQGLQFLIQYYNGEERAKGNILERFSAQQFPDLHSELNLSSLELGDSALYFCASSGPGTGGIWMDTEAFFGQGTRLTVV.